The TCR beta chain under discussion was sequenced for a study of CD8 T cells in Susac syndrome. Looked up from germline, CDR1 is SGHRS and CDR2 is YFSETQ. This CDR3 has 14 amino acids. The V gene end was trimmed by 3 bases and the J gene end by 4 bases; junction bases not matched to a gene: 2. CD8+ and CD4+ T cells from blood underwent TCR beta sequencing. Relapsing-remitting disease, either stable or active, was present in the treatment-naive patients who were the multiple sclerosis controls. Random hexamers served to reverse transcribe roughly 0.45 to 1 ug RNA. TCRdb reprocessed the immunoSEQ multiplex PCR reads with MiXCR, giving one entry per CDR3 protein. The table has over 150,000 distinct CDR3 sequences, under 95% seen once.

This TCR came from a human donor with multiple sclerosis. This chain connects TRBV5-1 to TRBJ2-5, with 11 bases that match TRBD1. The sequencing input was CD4+ T cells from PBMCs. The CDR3 loop is CASSSGQGVETQYF. DNA for the CDR3: TGCGCCAGCAGCTCGGGACAGGGGGTAGAGACCCAGTACTTC.